This TCR beta chain was obtained from a study of CD8 T cells in ankylosing spondylitis. Looked up from germline, CDR1 is MNHNS and CDR2 is SASEGT. V lost 2 bases, J lost 10 bases, and 7 bases stayed unmatched. The CDR3 has 13 amino acids. A note on this clonotype: Its antigen remains unknown.

TCRdb ran MiXCR on the 5' RACE reads and lists one entry per CDR3 protein. This table has approximately 25,000 distinct CDR3 sequences, about a sixth appearing once. General study results and limits: Disease-linked clones reportedly showed significant enrichment in matched ankylosing spondylitis synovial fluid. Earlier authors reported some of these motif variants in reactive arthritis synovial fluid and blood. Within peripheral blood, clones linked to disease were CD8+ and relatively rare. Eight or nine highly homologous variants formed a TCR beta motif that appeared characteristic of ankylosing spondylitis blood.

This sequence was found in a male donor with ankylosing spondylitis or in good health (not recorded which). The sequencing input was blood. The chain is built from TRBV6-1 and TRBJ1-1; TRBD1 matches 7 bases. CDR3: CASSEPGRDRAFF. Written as DNA, the CDR3 is TGTGCCAGCAGTGAACCAGGACGGGACAGAGCTTTCTTT.